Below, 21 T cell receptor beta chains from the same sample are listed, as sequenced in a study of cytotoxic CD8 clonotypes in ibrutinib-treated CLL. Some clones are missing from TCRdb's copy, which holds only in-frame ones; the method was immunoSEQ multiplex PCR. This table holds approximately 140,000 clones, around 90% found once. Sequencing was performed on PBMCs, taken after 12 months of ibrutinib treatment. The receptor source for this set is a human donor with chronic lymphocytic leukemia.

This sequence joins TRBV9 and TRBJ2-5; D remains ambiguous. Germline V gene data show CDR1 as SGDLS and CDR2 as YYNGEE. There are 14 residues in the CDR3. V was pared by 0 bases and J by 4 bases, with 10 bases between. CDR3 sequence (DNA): TGTGCCAGCAGCGTAGCTCAGGACCTAGAGACCCAGTACTTC. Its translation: CASSVAQDLETQYF.

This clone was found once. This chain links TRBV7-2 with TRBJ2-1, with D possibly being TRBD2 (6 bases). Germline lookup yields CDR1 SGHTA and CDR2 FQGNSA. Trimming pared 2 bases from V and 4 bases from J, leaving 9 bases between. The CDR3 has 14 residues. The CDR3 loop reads CASSLMGGYNEQFF. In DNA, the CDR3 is TGTGCCAGCAGCTTAATGGGGGGTTACAATGAGCAGTTCTTC.

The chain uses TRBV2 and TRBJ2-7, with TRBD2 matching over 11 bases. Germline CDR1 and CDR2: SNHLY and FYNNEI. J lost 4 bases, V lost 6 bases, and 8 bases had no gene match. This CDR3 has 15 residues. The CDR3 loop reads CASRPGLAAGYEQYF. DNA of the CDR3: TGTGCCAGCAGGCCGGGACTAGCGGCGGGGTACGAGCAGTACTTC. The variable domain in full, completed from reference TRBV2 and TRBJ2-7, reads EPEVTQTPSHQVTQMGQEVILRCVPISNHLYFYWYRQILGQKVEFLVSFYNNEISEKSEIFDDQFSVERPDGSNFTLKIRSTKLEDSAMYFCASRPGLAAGYEQYFGPGTRLTVT.

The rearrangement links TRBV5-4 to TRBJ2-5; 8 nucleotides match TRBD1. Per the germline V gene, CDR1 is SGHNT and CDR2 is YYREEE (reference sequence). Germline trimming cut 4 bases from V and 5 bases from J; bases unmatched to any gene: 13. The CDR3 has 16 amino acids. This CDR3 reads CASSPGPQGAGETQYF. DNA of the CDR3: TGTGCCAGCAGCCCGGGACCTCAGGGGGCCGGGGAGACCCAGTACTTC.

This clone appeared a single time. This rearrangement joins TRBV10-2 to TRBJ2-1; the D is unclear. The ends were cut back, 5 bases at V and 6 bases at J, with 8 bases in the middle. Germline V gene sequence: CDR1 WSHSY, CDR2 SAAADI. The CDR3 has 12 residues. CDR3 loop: CASSSSGNEQFF. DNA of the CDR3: TGCGCCAGCAGTAGTTCGGGCAATGAGCAGTTCTTC.

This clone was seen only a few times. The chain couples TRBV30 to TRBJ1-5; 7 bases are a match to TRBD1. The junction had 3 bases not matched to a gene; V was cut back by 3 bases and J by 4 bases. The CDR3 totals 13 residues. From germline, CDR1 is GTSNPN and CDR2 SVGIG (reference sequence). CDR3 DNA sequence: TGTGCCTGGAGGGGACAGACAAATCAGCCCCAGCATTTT. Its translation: CAWRGQTNQPQHF.

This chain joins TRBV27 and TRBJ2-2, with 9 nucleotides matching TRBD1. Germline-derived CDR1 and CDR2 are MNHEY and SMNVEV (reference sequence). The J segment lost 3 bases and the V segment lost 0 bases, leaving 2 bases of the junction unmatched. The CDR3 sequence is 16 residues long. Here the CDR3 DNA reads TGTGCCAGCAGTTTATCAAGGGACAGGGACACCGGGGAGCTGTTTTTT. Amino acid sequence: CASSLSRDRDTGELFF.

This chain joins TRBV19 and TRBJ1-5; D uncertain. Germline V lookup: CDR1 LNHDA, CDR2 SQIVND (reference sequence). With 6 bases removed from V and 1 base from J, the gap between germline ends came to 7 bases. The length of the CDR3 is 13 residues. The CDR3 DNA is TGTGCCAGTAGGGCTCTGAGCAATCAGCCCCAGCATTTT. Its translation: CASRALSNQPQHF.

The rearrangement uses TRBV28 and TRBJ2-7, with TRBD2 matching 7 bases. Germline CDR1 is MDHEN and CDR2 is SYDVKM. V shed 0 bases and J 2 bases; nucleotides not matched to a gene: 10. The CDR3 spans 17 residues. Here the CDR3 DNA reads TGTGCCAGCAGTTTATGGGGAGGGGCGGGACGCCCCTACGAGCAGTACTTC. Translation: CASSLWGGAGRPYEQYF.

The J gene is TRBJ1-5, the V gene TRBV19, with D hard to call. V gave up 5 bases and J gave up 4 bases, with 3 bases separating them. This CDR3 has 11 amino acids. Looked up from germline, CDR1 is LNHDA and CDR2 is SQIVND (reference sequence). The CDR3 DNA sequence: TGTGCCAGTAGTTCAAATCAGCCCCAGCATTTT. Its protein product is CASSSNQPQHF. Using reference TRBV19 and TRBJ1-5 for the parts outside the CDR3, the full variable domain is DGGITQSPKYLFRKEGQNVTLSCEQNLNHDAMYWYRQDPGQGLRLIYYSQIVNDFQKGDIAEGYSVSREKKESFPLTVTSAQKNPTAFYLCASSSNQPQHFGDGTRLSIL.

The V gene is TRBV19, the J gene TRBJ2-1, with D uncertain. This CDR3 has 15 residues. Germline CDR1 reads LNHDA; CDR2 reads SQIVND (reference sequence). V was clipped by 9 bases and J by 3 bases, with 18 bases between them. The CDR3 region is CASSPGLQHYNEQFF. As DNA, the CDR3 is TGTGCCAGCTCCCCAGGTCTACAGCACTACAATGAGCAGTTCTTC.

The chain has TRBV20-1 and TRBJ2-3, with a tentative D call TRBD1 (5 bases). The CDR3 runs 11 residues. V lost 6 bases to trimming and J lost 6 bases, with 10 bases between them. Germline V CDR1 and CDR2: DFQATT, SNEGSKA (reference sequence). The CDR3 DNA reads TGCAGTGCAAGGGGCCCCGATACGCAGTATTTT. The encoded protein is CSARGPDTQYF.

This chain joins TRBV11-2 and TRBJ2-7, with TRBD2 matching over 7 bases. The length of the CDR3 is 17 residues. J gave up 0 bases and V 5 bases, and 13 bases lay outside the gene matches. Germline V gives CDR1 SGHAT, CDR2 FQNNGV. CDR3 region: CASSTREASGASYEQYF. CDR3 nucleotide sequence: TGTGCCAGCAGCACCCGAGAGGCTAGCGGAGCCTCCTACGAGCAGTACTTC.

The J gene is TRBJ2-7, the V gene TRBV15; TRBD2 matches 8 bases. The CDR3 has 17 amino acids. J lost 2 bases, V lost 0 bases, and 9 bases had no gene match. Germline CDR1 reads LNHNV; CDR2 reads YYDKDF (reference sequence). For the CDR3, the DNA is TGTGCCACCAGCAGAGACCCTAGCGGGTACGGCCCCTACGAGCAGTACTTC. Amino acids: CATSRDPSGYGPYEQYF.

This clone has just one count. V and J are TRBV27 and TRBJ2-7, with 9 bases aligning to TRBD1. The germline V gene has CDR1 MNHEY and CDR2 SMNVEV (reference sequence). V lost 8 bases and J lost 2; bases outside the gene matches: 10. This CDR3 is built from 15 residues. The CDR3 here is CASWPRGTGTYEQYF. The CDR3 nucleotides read TGTGCCAGCTGGCCCCGCGGGACAGGGACCTACGAGCAGTACTTC.

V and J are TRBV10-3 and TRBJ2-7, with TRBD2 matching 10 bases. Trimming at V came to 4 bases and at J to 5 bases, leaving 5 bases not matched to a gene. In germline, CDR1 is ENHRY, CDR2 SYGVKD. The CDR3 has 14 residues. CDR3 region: CAISAGLASDEQYF. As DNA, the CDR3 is TGTGCCATCAGTGCGGGACTAGCGAGCGACGAGCAGTACTTC.

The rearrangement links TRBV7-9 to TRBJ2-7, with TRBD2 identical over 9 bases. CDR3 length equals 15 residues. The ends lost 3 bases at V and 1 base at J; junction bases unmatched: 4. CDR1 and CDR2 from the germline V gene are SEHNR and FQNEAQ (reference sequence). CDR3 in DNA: TGTGCCAGCAGCTTCGTGACTAGCGGATCCTACGAGCAGTACTTC. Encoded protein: CASSFVTSGSYEQYF.

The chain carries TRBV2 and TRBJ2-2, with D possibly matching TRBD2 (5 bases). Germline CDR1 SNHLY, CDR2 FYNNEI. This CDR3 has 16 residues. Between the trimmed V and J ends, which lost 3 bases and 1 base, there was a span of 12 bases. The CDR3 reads CASSDLGSLNTGELFF. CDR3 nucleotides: TGTGCCAGCAGTGACTTGGGGAGCCTGAACACCGGGGAGCTGTTTTTT.

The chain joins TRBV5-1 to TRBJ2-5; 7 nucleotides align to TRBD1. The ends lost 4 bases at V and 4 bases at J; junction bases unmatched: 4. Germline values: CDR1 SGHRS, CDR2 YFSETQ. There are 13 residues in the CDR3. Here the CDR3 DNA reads TGCGCCAGCAGCATTGGACAGGTAGAGACCCAGTACTTC. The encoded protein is CASSIGQVETQYF.

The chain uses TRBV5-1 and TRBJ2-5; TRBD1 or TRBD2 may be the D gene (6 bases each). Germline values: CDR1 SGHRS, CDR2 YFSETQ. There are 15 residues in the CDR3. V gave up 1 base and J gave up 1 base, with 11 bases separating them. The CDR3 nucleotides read TGCGCCAGCAGCTTGATAGGGGGGACCCAAGAGACCCAGTACTTC. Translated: CASSLIGGTQETQYF.

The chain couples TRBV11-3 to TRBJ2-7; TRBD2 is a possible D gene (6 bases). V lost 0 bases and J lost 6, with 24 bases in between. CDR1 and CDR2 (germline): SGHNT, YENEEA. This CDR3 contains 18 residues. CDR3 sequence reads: CASSLDMEGAIPPPEQYF. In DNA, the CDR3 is TGTGCCAGCAGCTTAGATATGGAGGGAGCCATTCCCCCTCCCGAGCAGTACTTC.